This T cell receptor (beta chain) was sequenced during a study of blood T cells in healthy people across ages (dated by TCRdb to between 2015 and 2017). Looking at the study overall: In model experiments, template switching captured roughly one uniquely barcoded TCR beta cDNA molecule for every two T cells. Age-related changes in TCR beta repertoire diversity were measured in the study by deep sequencing normalized with unique cDNA molecular identifiers. The donors were split into four age groups: young (average around 15 years), middle-aged (roughly 39), aged (roughly 60) and long-lived (roughly 86). Donors of different ages were randomly distributed across sequencing lanes to avoid experimental bias. For two donors (one aged 18 to 30 and one aged 80 or older), the study analyzed two additional independent replicas of 1 million unique cDNA reads from the same blood draw.

In regard to this clonotype: Its target antigen remains unknown. The junction does not match germline at one end; this may be a read error.

Library creation used 5' RACE. The run used an Illumina HiSeq 2500. A second PCR of about 7 to 12 cycles was run with a J-beta primer mix and a sample-barcoded 5' primer. A unique molecular identifier was introduced onto each TCR beta cDNA molecule by a template-switch 5' adaptor carrying 12 random nucleotides. Each sample yielded at least 2.5 million CDR3-containing paired-end reads. First-strand cDNA synthesis was performed from all RNA using the Mint cDNA synthesis kit, with priming by a TRBC-specific oligonucleotide. Following uracil-DNA glycosylase treatment, all cDNA underwent a first 18-cycle PCR with the universal primers M1SS and BC2_uni_R. In the original analysis: Each sample was normalized by randomly selecting 1 million high-quality reads, each carrying a distinct molecular identifier. Instead of being binned into consensus sequences, reads that shared molecular identifiers were thrown out. MiTCR, with a Q25 quality threshold and the strictest error-elimination algorithm, was used for CDR3 identification, clonotype clustering and error correction. A nonparametric unseen species model with Euler transformation was used to estimate a lower bound on total TCR beta diversity. TCRdb cleaned the public reads at Q25 with fastp, built clones with MiXCR and kept in-frame beta chains. Merged by CDR3 protein, the rows form single entries marked with the most common genes and DNA. It is TCRdb's table, rather than the study itself, that gives the V and J calls and clone size. The sample includes 380,000 or so distinct CDR3 sequences, with about 52% observed a single time. Jointly, the top ten make up 51% of the sample.

Points the paper makes about the study in general: Since profiling was done on bulk unsorted PBMCs, naive and antigen-experienced compartments could not be conclusively compared. Estimates of total diversity based on one million sequenced T cells were considered lower bounds and underestimates. Observed TCR beta diversity per million T cells fell roughly linearly with age, and a significant reduction was already apparent by age approximately 41. Observed TCR beta diversity correlated strongly with the percentage of naive T cells measured by flow cytometry. Compared with the aged group, more naive CD4+ T cells, fewer expanded clones and increased TCR diversity were shown by the long-lived group, suggesting age selection. The CMV infection status of donors was not known, potentially confounding age-related changes in expanded clonotypes.

Donors were approximately 42 systemically healthy Caucasian individuals from Russia aged roughly 6 to 90 years. Each donor gave ten milliliters of peripheral blood, drawn into EDTA-treated Vacutainer tubes. Ficoll-Paque density-gradient centrifugation was used to isolate PBMCs, with at least 6.5 million per sample. Trizol reagent was used to extract total RNA from the PBMCs, yielding at least 6 micrograms per sample. The percentages of naive CD45RAhigh/CD27high T cells were determined by flow cytometry on a PBMC aliquot from every donor. Based on the germline V gene, the CDR1 and CDR2 sequences are SGHTA and FQGNSA. Inclusive of the bounding cysteine and phenylalanine, the CDR3 is 16 residues long. The retained sequence is limited to the CDR3, 48 bases, with the frame set at the first base.

Sequenced: blood. The receptor chain draws on TRBV7-2 and TRBJ2-6; 7 central bases correspond to TRBD1. The clonotype comes from a man in his 60s in good health. At the DNA level, the sequence is TGTGCCAGCAGCCGGGACAGCAGCTCTGGGGCCAACATCCTGACTTTC. It codes for CASSRDSSSGANILTF.